This TCR beta chain was captured in a study of blood T cells in healthy people across ages. Study-level background: About one barcoded beta molecule per two T cells was captured by template switching. General study points: Researchers report that TCR beta diversity correlated strongly with naive T cell percentage.

Germline assignment: CDR1 SGHTA and CDR2 FQGNSA. V shed 5 bases, J shed 5 bases, and the junction held 8 bases outside the gene matches. The CDR3 contains 15 residues. With regard to this clonotype: What it binds is unknown.

Using a J-beta primer mix together with a sample-barcoded 5' primer, a second PCR was run for about 6 to 11 cycles. Each sample yielded at least 2.5 million CDR3-containing paired-end reads. TCRdb processed the 5' RACE reads anew with MiXCR; each CDR3 protein has one entry. The sample shows around 1.5 million distinct CDR3 sequences, about 35% of them seen only once. The sequence derives from a woman in her twenties or thirties in good health. Material: blood. The V gene is TRBV7-2, the J gene TRBJ2-5, with 10 bases fitting TRBD2. The CDR3 here is CASSGGGAGGETQYF. The DNA of the CDR3 is TGTGCCAGCAGCGGCGGAGGAGCGGGAGGGGAGACCCAGTACTTC. Full variable domain (missing parts from reference TRBV7-2 and TRBJ2-5): GAGVSQSPSNKVTEKGKDVELRCDPISGHTALYWYRQSLGQGLEFLIYFQGNSAPDKSGLPSDRFSAERTGGSVSTLTIQRTQQEDSAVYLCASSGGGAGGETQYFGPGTRLLVL.